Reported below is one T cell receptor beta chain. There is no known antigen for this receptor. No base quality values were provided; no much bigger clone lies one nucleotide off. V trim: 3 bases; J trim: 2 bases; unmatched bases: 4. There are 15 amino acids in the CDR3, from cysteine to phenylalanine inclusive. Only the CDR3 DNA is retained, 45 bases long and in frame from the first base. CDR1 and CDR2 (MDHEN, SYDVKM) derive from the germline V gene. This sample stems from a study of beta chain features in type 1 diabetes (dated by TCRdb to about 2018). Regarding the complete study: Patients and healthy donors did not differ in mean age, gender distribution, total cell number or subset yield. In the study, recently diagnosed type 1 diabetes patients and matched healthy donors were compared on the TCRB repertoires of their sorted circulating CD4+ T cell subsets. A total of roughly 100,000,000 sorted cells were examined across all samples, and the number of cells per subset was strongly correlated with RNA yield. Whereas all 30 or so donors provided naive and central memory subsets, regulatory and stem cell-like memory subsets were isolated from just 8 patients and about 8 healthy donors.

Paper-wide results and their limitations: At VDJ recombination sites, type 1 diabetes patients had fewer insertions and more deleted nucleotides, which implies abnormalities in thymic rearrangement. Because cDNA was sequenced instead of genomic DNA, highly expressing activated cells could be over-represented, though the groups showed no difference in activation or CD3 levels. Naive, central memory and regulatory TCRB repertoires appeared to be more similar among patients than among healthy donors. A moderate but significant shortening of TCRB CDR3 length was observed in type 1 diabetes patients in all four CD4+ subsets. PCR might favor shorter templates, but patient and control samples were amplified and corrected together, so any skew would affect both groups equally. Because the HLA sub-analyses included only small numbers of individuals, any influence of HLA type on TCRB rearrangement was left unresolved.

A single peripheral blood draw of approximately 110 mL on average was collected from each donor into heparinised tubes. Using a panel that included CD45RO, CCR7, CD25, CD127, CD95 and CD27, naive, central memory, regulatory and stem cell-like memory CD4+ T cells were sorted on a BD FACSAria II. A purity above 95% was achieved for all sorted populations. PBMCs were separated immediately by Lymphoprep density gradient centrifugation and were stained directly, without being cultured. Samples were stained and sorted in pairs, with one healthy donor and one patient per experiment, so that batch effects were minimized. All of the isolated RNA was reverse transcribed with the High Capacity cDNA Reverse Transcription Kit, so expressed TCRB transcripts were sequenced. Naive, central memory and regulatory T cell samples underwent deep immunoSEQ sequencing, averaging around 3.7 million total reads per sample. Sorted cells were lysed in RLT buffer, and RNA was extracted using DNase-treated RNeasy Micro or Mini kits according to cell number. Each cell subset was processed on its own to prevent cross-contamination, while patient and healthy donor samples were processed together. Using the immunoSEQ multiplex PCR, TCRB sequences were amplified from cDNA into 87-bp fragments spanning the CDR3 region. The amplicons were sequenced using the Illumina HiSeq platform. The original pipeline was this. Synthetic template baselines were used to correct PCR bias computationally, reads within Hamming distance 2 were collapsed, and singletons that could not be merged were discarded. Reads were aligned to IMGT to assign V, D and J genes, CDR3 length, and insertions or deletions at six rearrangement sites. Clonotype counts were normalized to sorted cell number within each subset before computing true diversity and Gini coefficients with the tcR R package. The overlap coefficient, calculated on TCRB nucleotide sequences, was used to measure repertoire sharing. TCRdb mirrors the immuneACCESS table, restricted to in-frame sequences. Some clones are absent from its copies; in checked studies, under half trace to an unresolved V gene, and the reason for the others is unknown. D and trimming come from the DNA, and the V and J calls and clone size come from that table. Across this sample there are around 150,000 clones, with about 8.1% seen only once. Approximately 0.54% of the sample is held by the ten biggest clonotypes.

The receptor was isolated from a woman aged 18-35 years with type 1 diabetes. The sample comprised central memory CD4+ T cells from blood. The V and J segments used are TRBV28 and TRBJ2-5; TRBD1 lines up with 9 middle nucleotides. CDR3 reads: CASSFLGTGQETQYF. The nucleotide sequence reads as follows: TGTGCCAGCAGTTTTCTCGGGACAGGGCAAGAGACCCAGTACTTC.